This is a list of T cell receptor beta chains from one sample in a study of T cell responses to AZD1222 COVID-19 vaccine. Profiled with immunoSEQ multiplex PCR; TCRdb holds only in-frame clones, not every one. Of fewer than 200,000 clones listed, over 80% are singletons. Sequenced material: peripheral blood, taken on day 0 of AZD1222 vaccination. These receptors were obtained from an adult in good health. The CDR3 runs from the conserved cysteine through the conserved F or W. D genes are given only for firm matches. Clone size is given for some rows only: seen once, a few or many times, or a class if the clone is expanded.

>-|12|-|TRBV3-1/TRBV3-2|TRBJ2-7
TGTGCCAGCAGCCAGGAATCCTACGAGCAGTACTTC
CASSQESYEQYF
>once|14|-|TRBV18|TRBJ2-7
TGTGCCAGCTCATCAAGTCACAGCTCCTACGAGCAGTACTTC
CASSSSHSSYEQYF
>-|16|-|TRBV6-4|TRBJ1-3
TGTGCCAGCAGGACCGGGACACACGTTTCTGGAAACACCATATATTTT
CASRTGTHVSGNTIYF
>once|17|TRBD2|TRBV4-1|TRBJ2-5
TGCGCCAGCAGCCAACCTGGGGGGGGACCGTACCAAGAGACCCAGTACTTC
CASSQPGGGPYQETQYF
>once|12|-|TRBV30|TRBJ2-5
TGTGCCTGGAGTGGGGACCAAGAGACCCAGTACTTC
CAWSGDQETQYF
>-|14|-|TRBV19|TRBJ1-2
TGTGCCAGTAGTATAGCCCAGAAACAAGGTGGCTACACCTTC
CASSIAQKQGGYTF
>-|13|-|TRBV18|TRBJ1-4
TGTGCCAGCTTTCGGGGACTTAATGAAAAACTGTTTTTT
CASFRGLNEKLFF
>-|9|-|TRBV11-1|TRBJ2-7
TGTGCTCCCCCCTACGAGCAGTACTTC
CAPPYEQYF
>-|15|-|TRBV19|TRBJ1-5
TGTGCCAGTAGCTTAGGACAGTCGTTCAATCAGCCCCAGCATTTT
CASSLGQSFNQPQHF
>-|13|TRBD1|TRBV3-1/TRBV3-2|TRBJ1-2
TGTGCCAGCAGCTTAACAGGGGTGAAGGGCTACACCTTC
CASSLTGVKGYTF
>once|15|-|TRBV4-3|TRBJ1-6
TGCGCCAGCAGCCAAGAGTGGCGAGCAGGTTCACCCCTCCACTTT
CASSQEWRAGSPLHF
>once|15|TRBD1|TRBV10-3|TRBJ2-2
TGTGCCACTTCAGACAGGGCCGTGGACACCGGGGAGCTGTTTTTT
CATSDRAVDTGELFF
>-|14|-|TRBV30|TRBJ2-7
TGTGCCTGGAGCATCCCGGGACTCTTTTACGAGCAGTACTTC
CAWSIPGLFYEQYF
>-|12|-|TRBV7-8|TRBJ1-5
TGTGCCAGCAGCCCCAGTTGGGGGGCCCAGCATTTT
CASSPSWGAQHF
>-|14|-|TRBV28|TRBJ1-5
TGTGCCAGCAGTTACCCCTCCAGGGAACAGCCCCAGCATTTT
CASSYPSREQPQHF
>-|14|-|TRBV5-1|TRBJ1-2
TGCGCCAGCAGCTTGGCCGGGGCAGGGCATGGCTACACCTTC
CASSLAGAGHGYTF
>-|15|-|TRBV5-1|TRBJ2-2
TGCGCCAGCAGCTTGGGACGGGTGAACACCGGGGAGCTGTTTTTT
CASSLGRVNTGELFF
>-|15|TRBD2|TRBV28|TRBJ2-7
TGTGCCAGCAGTAAGCAACTAGCGGGCCGCTACGAGCAGTACTTC
CASSKQLAGRYEQYF
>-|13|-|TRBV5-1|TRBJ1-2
TGCGCCAGCAGCGCGGACAGCAACTATGGCTACACCTTC
CASSADSNYGYTF
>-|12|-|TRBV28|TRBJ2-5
TGTGCCAGCAGCCGGGGTAAGGAGACCCAGTACTTC
CASSRGKETQYF
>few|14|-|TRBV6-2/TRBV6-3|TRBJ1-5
TGTGCCAGCAGTGACGGAGGGGAAGGGCAGCCCCAGCATTTT
CASSDGGEGQPQHF
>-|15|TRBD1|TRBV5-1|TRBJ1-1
TGCGCCAGCAGCTTTAACCAGGGGGGGAACACTGAAGCTTTCTTT
CASSFNQGGNTEAFF
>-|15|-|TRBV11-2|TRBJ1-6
TGTGCCAGCAGCTTGAGGAGCTCCTATAATTCACCCCTCCACTTT
CASSLRSSYNSPLHF
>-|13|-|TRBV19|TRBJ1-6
TGTGCCAGTACGAGCAGGGCGGATTCACCCCTCCACTTT
CASTSRADSPLHF
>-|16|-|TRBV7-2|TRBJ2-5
TGTGCCAGCAGCTTAAATCCCAGCCCCTCCCAAGAGACCCAGTACTTC
CASSLNPSPSQETQYF
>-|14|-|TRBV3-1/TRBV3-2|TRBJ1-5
TGTGCCAGCAGCCCTCTGAGCGGAGATCAGCCCCAGCATTTT
CASSPLSGDQPQHF
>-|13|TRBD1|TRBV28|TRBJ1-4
TGTGCCAGCAGGGGGACAGTTGGCGGAAAACTGTTTTTT
CASRGTVGGKLFF
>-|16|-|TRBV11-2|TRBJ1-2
TGTGCCAGCAGCTTGGTCAGGACGGTAGCTAACTATGGCTACACCTTC
CASSLVRTVANYGYTF
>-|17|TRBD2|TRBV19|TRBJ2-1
TGTGCCAGTAGTATTCCCCGGACTAGCGGGGGGAGGGGTGAGCAGTTCTTC
CASSIPRTSGGRGEQFF
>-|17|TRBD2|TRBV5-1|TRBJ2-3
TGCGCCAGCGCATCGCCTACTAGCGGGGGGAAGACAGATACGCAGTATTTT
CASASPTSGGKTDTQYF
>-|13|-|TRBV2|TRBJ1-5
TGTGCCAGCAGTGAAGGAAGACGGCAGCCCCAGCATTTT
CASSEGRRQPQHF
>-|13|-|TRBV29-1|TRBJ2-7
TGCAGCGTCGACCGGGACGGGACCTACGAGCAGTACTTC
CSVDRDGTYEQYF
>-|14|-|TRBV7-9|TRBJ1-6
TGTGCCAGCAGCTTAACTTGGGGCGGTTCACCCCTCCACTTT
CASSLTWGGSPLHF
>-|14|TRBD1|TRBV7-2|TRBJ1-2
TGTGCCAGCAGCCTAGACAGGGGAGACTATGGCTACACCTTC
CASSLDRGDYGYTF
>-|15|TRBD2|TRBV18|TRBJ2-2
TGTGCCAGCTCACCGGCTAGCGGTAACACCGGGGAGCTGTTTTTT
CASSPASGNTGELFF
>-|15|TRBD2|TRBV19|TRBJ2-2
TGTGCCAGTATCCCTCGGGGGGGCCCCACCGGGGAGCTGTTTTTT
CASIPRGGPTGELFF
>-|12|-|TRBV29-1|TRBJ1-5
TGCAGCGTCGGTGAGGGGGATCAGCCCCAGCATTTT
CSVGEGDQPQHF
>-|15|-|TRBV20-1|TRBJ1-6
TGCAGTGCTAGTCGGGATGGGGGGTCTAATTCACCCCTCCACTTT
CSASRDGGSNSPLHF
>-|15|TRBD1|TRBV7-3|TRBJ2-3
TGTGCCAGCAGTACAGGGGGCGCTTTTGGGGATACGCAGTATTTT
CASSTGGAFGDTQYF
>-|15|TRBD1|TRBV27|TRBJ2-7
TGTGCCAGCGGGGACGGGACAGCCAAAGACTACGAGCAGTACTTC
CASGDGTAKDYEQYF
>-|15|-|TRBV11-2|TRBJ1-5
TGTGCCAGCAGCCAAAGTACAGGAGTTTATCAGCCCCAGCATTTT
CASSQSTGVYQPQHF
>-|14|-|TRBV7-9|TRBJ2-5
TGTGCCAGCAGCTTGGGACTCGGTCAAGAGACCCAGTACTTC
CASSLGLGQETQYF
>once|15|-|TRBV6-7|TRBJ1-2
TGTGCCAGCAGTTACTCGAGGCAGTTTAACTATGGCTACACCTTC
CASSYSRQFNYGYTF
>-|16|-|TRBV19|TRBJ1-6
TGTGCCAGTAGGACCCTCGAGAGCTCCTATAATTCACCCCTCCACTTT
CASRTLESSYNSPLHF
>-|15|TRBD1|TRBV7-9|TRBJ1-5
TGTGCCAGCAGCGGGACAGCCGGAAGCAATCAGCCCCAGCATTTT
CASSGTAGSNQPQHF
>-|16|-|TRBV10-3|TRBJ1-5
TGTGCCATCAGTGAGTCGAGCAGGTCTAGCAATCAGCCCCAGCATTTT
CAISESSRSSNQPQHF
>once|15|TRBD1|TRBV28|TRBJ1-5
TGTGCCAGCAGGGAGGGACAGGGTAGCAATCAGCCCCAGCATTTT
CASREGQGSNQPQHF
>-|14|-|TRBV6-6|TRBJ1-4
TGTGCCAGCAGTTACACCCAGGGTGGTGAAAAACTGTTTTTT
CASSYTQGGEKLFF
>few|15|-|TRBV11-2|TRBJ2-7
TGTGCCAGCAGCTCAGCTCCGGGACAAAAATACGAGCAGTACTTC
CASSSAPGQKYEQYF
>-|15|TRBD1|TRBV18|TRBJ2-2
TGTGCCAGCGCGTACGGGACAGGGATCACCGGGGAGCTGTTTTTT
CASAYGTGITGELFF